One and the same sample provided the 20 T cell receptor beta chains below, sequenced in a study of T cell responses to AZD1222 COVID-19 vaccine (dated by TCRdb to about 2021). Libraries came from the immunoSEQ multiplex PCR assay. Imported from immuneACCESS, the table was reduced by TCRdb to in-frame sequences with V and J called. These copies leave out some clones; in studies compared against another copy, an unresolved V gene accounts for under half, and the cause of the remainder is not known. Present in this sample are about 120,000 clones, 85% to 95% of which were seen just once. Roughly 1.4% of the sample is in the top ten clones. The sample's time point label is to be understood as: about 28 days (+/-7) after the second vaccine dose. The input for sequencing was peripheral blood, taken 28 days after the second AZD1222 dose. These receptors were obtained from an adult who received the AZD1222 COVID-19 vaccine.

The genes are TRBV10-3 and TRBJ2-7; no clear D. The germline gives CDR1 ENHRY, CDR2 SYGVKD. Trimming pared 2 bases from V and 2 bases from J, leaving 7 bases between. This CDR3 is 13 amino acids long. CDR3 protein: CAISERLTYEQYF. The CDR3 nucleotides read TGTGCCATCAGTGAGCGCCTGACCTACGAGCAGTACTTC.

This chain links TRBV3-1 (or the pseudogene TRBV3-2) with TRBJ2-5, with 12 nucleotides matching TRBD2. Germline lookup yields CDR1 LGHDT and CDR2 YNNKEL (reference sequence). The CDR3 is 16 residues long. V gave up 6 bases and J gave up 5 bases; unmatched junction bases: 10. The CDR3 is CASRPILAGGVETQYF. CDR3 DNA sequence: TGTGCCAGCAGACCAATTCTAGCGGGAGGGGTGGAGACCCAGTACTTC.

The CDR3 spells CASSLLGTKYTEAFF. CDR3 DNA: TGTGCCAGCAGTTTATTGGGGACAAAGTACACTGAAGCTTTCTTT. The V call is TRBV28, the J call TRBJ1-1; perhaps TRBD1 as D (6 bases). Germline V gene lookup returns CDR1 MDHEN and CDR2 SYDVKM. This CDR3 spans 15 amino acids. Trimming stripped 1 base from V and 3 bases from J, with 12 bases between.

The gene calls are TRBV2 and TRBJ1-6; 10 bases line up with TRBD1. V trimming: 5 bases; J trimming: 10 bases; junction bases outside the gene matches: 8. This CDR3 is 15 amino acids long. Germline V gives CDR1 SNHLY, CDR2 FYNNEI. The CDR3 DNA is TGTGCCAGCAGTTCCCCCCGGGACAGGGGATCACCCCTCCACTTT. Translation: CASSSPRDRGSPLHF.

The chain joins TRBV7-9 to TRBJ1-1; D possibly corresponds to TRBD1 (6 bases). Germline values: CDR1 SEHNR, CDR2 FQNEAQ (reference sequence). The V and J ends lost 11 bases and 6 bases respectively, with 19 bases between them. The CDR3 extends over 13 amino acids. CDR3 sequence (DNA): TGTGCCGGGTATCGGTACAGGGAGGCTGAAGCTTTCTTT. Protein sequence: CAGYRYREAEAFF.

This clone has only one observation. The gene calls are TRBV18 and TRBJ1-4; D may be TRBD1 (5 bases). Germline V CDR1 and CDR2: KGHSH, LQKENI. The ends were cut back, 8 bases at V and 4 bases at J, with 20 bases in the middle. The CDR3 is made up of 16 amino acids. The CDR3 protein is CASRLGLGGVNEKLFF. The CDR3 bases are TGTGCCAGCAGACTCGGCCTGGGGGGTGTTAATGAAAAACTGTTTTTT.

The CDR3 protein is CASSRAPGQSLSNSPLHF. CDR3 nucleotide sequence: TGTGCCAGCAGCCGAGCCCCGGGACAGAGCTTGTCGAATTCACCCCTCCACTTT. The chain has TRBV7-9 and TRBJ1-6, with 7 bases that match TRBD1. Germline-derived CDR1 and CDR2 are SEHNR and FQNEAQ (reference sequence). Trimming removed 5 bases from V and 7 bases from J; junction bases left unmatched: 17. The CDR3 spans 18 residues.

The chain uses TRBV7-2 and TRBJ2-7, with TRBD2 matching over 7 bases. The CDR3 spans 14 residues. CDR1 SGHTA and CDR2 FQGNSA come from the germline V gene. V was clipped by 5 bases and J by 4 bases; unmatched bases: 8. The CDR3 sequence is CASSTLADSYEQYF. The CDR3 DNA reads as TGTGCCAGCAGCACGCTAGCGGATAGTTACGAGCAGTACTTC.

The chain uses TRBV4-1 and TRBJ1-5, with D possibly matching TRBD1 (6 bases). The CDR3 runs to 16 residues. V was clipped by 0 bases and J by 6 bases, with 15 bases between them. Per germline, CDR1 MGHRA and CDR2 YSYEKL. CDR3 in DNA: TGCGCCAGCAGCCAAGAGGACAGCACATACCTTCAGCCCCAGCATTTT. Amino acid sequence: CASSQEDSTYLQPQHF.

This sequence joins TRBV30 and TRBJ1-2; the D is unclear. Trimming shortened V by 0 bases and J by 7 bases, and 6 bases separated the two germline ends. The CDR3 loop spans 11 amino acids. Germline CDR1 GTSNPN, CDR2 SVGIG (reference sequence). The CDR3 DNA is TGTGCCTGGAGTGTCCGAGGTGGCTACACCTTC. It codes for CAWSVRGGYTF. The whole variable domain, filled in from reference TRBV30 and TRBJ1-2, reads SQTIHQWPATLVQPVGSPLSLECTVEGTSNPNLYWYRQAAGRGLQLLFYSVGIGQISSEVPQNLSASRPQDRQFILSSKKLLLSDSGFYLCAWSVRGGYTFGSGTRLTVV.

V gene TRBV6-5 combines with J gene TRBJ1-1; D unresolved. V lost 4 bases, J lost 3 bases, and 6 bases lay in between. CDR3 length equals 12 residues. Germline V lookup: CDR1 MNHEY, CDR2 SVGAGI. For the CDR3, the DNA is TGTGCCAGCAGTTCCGAACACACTGAAGCTTTCTTT. This codes for CASSSEHTEAFF.

This CDR3 reads CASIEGSKETQYF. DNA for the CDR3: TGTGCCAGCATTGAGGGATCAAAGGAGACCCAGTACTTC. J is TRBJ2-5 and V is TRBV2; D is perhaps TRBD2 (5 bases). The length of the CDR3 is 13 residues. The V gene lost 7 bases and the J gene lost 5 bases, with 14 bases spanning the gap. Germline CDR1 and CDR2: SNHLY and FYNNEI. Using reference TRBV2 and TRBJ2-5 for the parts outside the CDR3, the full variable domain is EPEVTQTPSHQVTQMGQEVILRCVPISNHLYFYWYRQILGQKVEFLVSFYNNEISEKSEIFDDQFSVERPDGSNFTLKIRSTKLEDSAMYFCASIEGSKETQYFGPGTRLLVL.

This chain links TRBV19 with TRBJ2-2, with D unclear. V lost 3 bases and J 5 bases, leaving 16 bases between the germline ends. This CDR3 contains 16 residues. CDR1 and CDR2 (germline): LNHDA, SQIVND (reference sequence). Written as DNA, the CDR3 is TGTGCCAGTAGTATGGGAAGGTACCTGGGGACCGGGGAGCTGTTTTTT. Its protein is CASSMGRYLGTGELFF.

This chain joins TRBV28 and TRBJ1-6, with 9 nucleotides matching TRBD1. CDR1 and CDR2 (germline): MDHEN, SYDVKM. The CDR3 length is 16 residues. After removal of 5 bases from V and 6 bases from J, the junction contained 8 bases not matched to a gene. The CDR3 DNA sequence: TGTGCCAGCAGTCGGAAACAGGGGGCCATTAATTCACCCCTCCACTTT. Amino acid sequence: CASSRKQGAINSPLHF.

The chain is built from TRBV28 and TRBJ1-6; 12 nucleotides match TRBD1. The CDR3 runs to 15 residues. The J segment lost 13 bases and the V segment lost 2 bases, leaving 6 bases of the junction unmatched. Germline CDR1 MDHEN, CDR2 SYDVKM. The CDR3 nucleotides read TGTGCCAGCAGTTTAGGGGGACAGGGGGCTAGGCCCCTCCACTTT. Translation: CASSLGGQGARPLHF.

The V call is TRBV29-1, the J call TRBJ2-5; 10 nucleotides align to TRBD1. The V gene end was trimmed by 6 bases and the J gene end by 4 bases; junction bases not matched to a gene: 8. Germline lookup yields CDR1 SQVTM and CDR2 ANQGSEA. CDR3 length: 14 amino acids. In DNA, the CDR3 is TGCAGCGTGCCGGGACAGGGGAGTCGAGAGACCCAGTACTTC. Encoded protein: CSVPGQGSRETQYF.

This chain links TRBV5-6 with TRBJ1-5; D is ambiguous. V lost 5 bases, J lost 9 bases, and 21 bases lay in between. This CDR3 is 15 amino acids long. CDR1 is SGHDT and CDR2 is YYEEEE in the germline V gene. The CDR3 DNA reads as TGTGCCAGCAGTTCTTTAGGGAAACCAGATGGGCCCCAGCATTTT. It specifies CASSSLGKPDGPQHF.

The chain has TRBV28 and TRBJ2-3, with 9 nucleotides matching TRBD1. The CDR3 sequence is 17 residues long. J gave up 0 bases and V 6 bases, and 10 bases lay outside the gene matches. Germline V gives CDR1 MDHEN, CDR2 SYDVKM. The CDR3: CASSPLLGTGSTDTQYF. CDR3 in DNA: TGTGCCAGCAGCCCGCTATTGGGGACAGGGAGCACAGATACGCAGTATTTT.

J is TRBJ2-1 and V is TRBV4-1; 14 bases match TRBD2. V dropped 4 bases and J dropped 9; count of bases not matched to a gene: 5. CDR3 size: 15 residues. The germline V gene has CDR1 MGHRA and CDR2 YSYEKL. This chain's CDR3 is CASSPGLAGEFEQFF. The CDR3 DNA reads as TGCGCCAGCAGCCCGGGACTAGCGGGAGAATTTGAGCAGTTCTTC.

The chain links TRBV12-5 to TRBJ2-1, with D uncertain. V lost 7 bases and J 8 bases, leaving 12 bases between the germline ends. Germline V lookup: CDR1 LGHNT, CDR2 FRNRAP. This CDR3 is 12 amino acids long. The DNA for the CDR3 is TGTGCTAGTGCCGAGGTGGGTGATGAGCAGTTCTTC. Its protein product is CASAEVGDEQFF.